The clone carrying this T cell receptor beta chain was detected only a few times. Its specificity is unknown. This entry belongs to a study of blood T cells in healthy people across ages. Study observations and caveats: The long-lived group displayed more naive CD4+ cells, plus higher diversity, than the aged donors did.

The use of a sample-barcoded 5' primer and a J-beta primer mix characterized a second PCR of about 7 to 12 cycles. TCRdb reprocessed the 5' RACE reads via MiXCR and lists one record per CDR3 protein. The sample includes roughly 1,800,000 distinct CDR3 sequences, 40% to 55% of them seen just once. Every participating donor contributed about 10 milliliters of peripheral blood through a draw. V lost 3 bases and J lost 5; bases outside the gene matches: 14. Germline V CDR1 and CDR2: SQVTM, ANQGSEA. The CDR3 has 16 amino acids. The chain links TRBV29-1 to TRBJ2-7; 9 bases line up with TRBD1. The sequenced sample was blood. The sequence came from a woman aged 40 to 55 in good health. CDR3 loop: CSVDDECWTGVDEQYF. As DNA, the CDR3 is TGCAGCGTTGACGACGAATGTTGGACAGGGGTCGACGAGCAGTACTTC.